The next 20 T cell receptor beta chains were all read from a single sample in a study of T-cell memory formation after mild COVID-19. TCRdb re-derived calls from the 5' RACE reads in MiXCR, one entry per CDR3 protein. This sample has 200,000 to 300,000 distinct CDR3 sequences, with around 15% found just once. Sequenced material: PBMCs or a T cell subset sorted from them (not recorded which). The receptors shown here come from a man younger than 35 who had mild COVID-19 (a few samples of this study predate the infection). Cell type and time point are not known.

CDR3 region: CSGANYGYTF. The DNA for the CDR3 is TGCAGCGGAGCTAACTATGGCTACACCTTC. The J gene is TRBJ1-2, the V gene TRBV20-1, with D hard to call. The CDR3 is 10 residues long. Germline CDR1 reads DFQATT; CDR2 reads SNEGSKA (reference sequence).

The rearrangement links TRBV20-1 to TRBJ2-2; TRBD1 might be the D (6 bases). The length of the CDR3 is 14 residues. Trimming removed 2 bases at V and 4 bases at J, with 11 bases between. Looked up from germline, CDR1 is DFQATT and CDR2 is SNEGSKA (reference sequence). The CDR3 sequence is CSARQGSATGELFF. The DNA for the CDR3 is TGCAGTGCTAGACAGGGGTCGGCCACCGGGGAGCTGTTTTTT.

This clonotype was seen more than once but under ten times. CDR3 sequence: CASSQEGTEQFF. For the CDR3, the DNA is TGCGCCAGCAGCCAAGAGGGCACTGAGCAGTTCTTC. The V call is TRBV4-3, the J call TRBJ2-1, with D unclear. The CDR3 totals 12 residues. Per germline, CDR1 LGHNA and CDR2 YSLEER. The V gene lost 0 bases and the J gene lost 9 bases, with 6 bases spanning the gap.

The chain combines TRBV27 with TRBJ2-5; D is perhaps TRBD2 (5 bases). Trimming left V 7 bases short and J 2 bases short, with 17 bases between. Germline CDR1 MNHEY, CDR2 SMNVEV (reference sequence). There are 15 residues in the CDR3. For the CDR3, the DNA is TGTGCCAGCACCTCCTCGGCAGCGGCGCAAGAGACCCAGTACTTC. This translates into CASTSSAAAQETQYF.

V gene TRBV10-3 combines with J gene TRBJ2-5; 13 bases line up with TRBD2. The germline CDR1 and CDR2 sequences are ENHRY and SYGVKD. This CDR3 is built from 15 residues. The trim removed 3 bases at V and 5 bases at J, leaving 3 bases unmatched. This chain's CDR3 is CAISEGLAGEETQYF. The DNA of the CDR3 is TGTGCCATCAGTGAAGGACTAGCGGGGGAGGAGACCCAGTACTTC.

This clonotype showed up many times. This rearrangement joins TRBV6-5 to TRBJ2-7, with 8 bases that match TRBD1. CDR3 size: 13 residues. Germline V lookup: CDR1 MNHEY, CDR2 SVGAGI. V lost 4 bases, J lost 5 bases, and 4 bases stayed unmatched. This chain's CDR3 is CASSSTGVHEQYF. CDR3 sequence (DNA): TGTGCCAGCAGTTCGACAGGGGTCCACGAGCAGTACTTC.

This clonotype was picked up one time. J is TRBJ2-7 and V is TRBV7-6; D call uncertain. Germline CDR1 and CDR2: SGHVS and FNYEAQ. V dropped 8 bases and J dropped 0 bases, with 11 bases sitting between them. CDR3 size: 13 residues. The CDR3 sequence is CASGTRSSYEQYF. CDR3 nucleotides: TGTGCCAGCGGAACAAGGAGCTCCTACGAGCAGTACTTC. Filled out from reference TRBV7-6 and TRBJ2-7, the complete variable domain reads GAGVSQSPRYKVTKRGQDVALRCDPISGHVSLYWYRQALGQGPEFLTYFNYEAQQDKSGLPNDRFSAERPEGSISTLTIQRTEQRDSAMYRCASGTRSSYEQYFGPGTRLTVT.

The chain has TRBV4-3 and TRBJ2-2; D ambiguous. The length of the CDR3 is 13 residues. Germline-derived CDR1 and CDR2 are LGHNA and YSLEER. The germline V and J ends were trimmed by 0 bases and 5 bases, with 4 bases remaining between them. The CDR3 DNA reads as TGCGCCAGCAGCCAAGATCCTACCGGGGAGCTGTTTTTT. Translating gives CASSQDPTGELFF.

This clonotype was seen ten or more times. The chain uses TRBV12-3 or TRBV12-4 and TRBJ2-2; 8 nucleotides align to TRBD1. This CDR3 has 15 residues. V shed 2 bases and J 5 bases; nucleotides not matched to a gene: 4. The CDR3 reads CASSLQGAGTGELFF. CDR3 nucleotides: TGTGCCAGCAGTTTACAGGGGGCAGGGACCGGGGAGCTGTTTTTT.

This clonotype was seen more than once but under ten times. The chain links TRBV15 to TRBJ1-4; TRBD1 aligns across 7 bases. The CDR3 length is 14 residues. The germline V gene encodes CDR1 LNHNV and CDR2 YYDKDF (reference sequence). V shed 9 bases and J 7 bases; nucleotides not matched to a gene: 11. The chain's CDR3 is CATLVRGLFEKLFF. The CDR3 nucleotides read TGTGCCACACTCGTGAGGGGGCTCTTTGAAAAACTGTTTTTT.

The chain combines TRBV20-1 with TRBJ2-1; D is perhaps TRBD2 (6 bases). Looked up from germline, CDR1 is DFQATT and CDR2 is SNEGSKA (reference sequence). Trimming stripped 0 bases from V and 2 bases from J, with 14 bases between. This CDR3 has 16 residues. The CDR3 spells CSARDLSGGAYNEQFF. CDR3 nucleotides: TGCAGTGCTAGAGATCTATCCGGGGGTGCCTACAATGAGCAGTTCTTC.

The V and J genes are TRBV7-9 and TRBJ2-1; D unresolved. Deletions cut 6 bases from V and 7 bases from J, with 4 bases between. CDR3 length equals 10 residues. The germline V gene has CDR1 SEHNR and CDR2 FQNEAQ (reference sequence). This CDR3 is CASRSNEQFF. The CDR3 region has the DNA TGTGCCAGCAGAAGTAATGAGCAGTTCTTC.

This clonotype was seen at least ten times. This rearrangement joins TRBV6-2 or TRBV6-3 to TRBJ2-7, with D hard to call. Trimming left V 2 bases short and J 3 bases short, with 14 bases between. The CDR3 has 15 amino acids. CDR1 MNHEY and CDR2 SVGEGT come from the germline V gene. The CDR3 sequence is CASSYSPAAFYEQYF. CDR3 DNA: TGTGCCAGCAGTTACAGTCCGGCGGCCTTCTACGAGCAGTACTTC.

This clonotype was detected only a few times. Here the CDR3 DNA reads TGTGCCAGCAGTGAAGTAGCGGGGGGGAGCTCCTACAATGAGCAGTTCTTC. Its translation: CASSEVAGGSSYNEQFF. The chain combines TRBV6-1 with TRBJ2-1, with 11 positions matching TRBD2. Trimming at V came to 1 base and at J to 0 bases, leaving 2 bases not matched to a gene. Germline CDR1 and CDR2: MNHNS and SASEGT. This CDR3 spans 17 amino acids.

This chain links TRBV12-3 or TRBV12-4 with TRBJ1-2; no definite D call. V was shortened by 7 bases and J by 7 bases, with 19 bases between the two germline ends. The CDR3 extends over 14 amino acids. CDR3 nucleotide sequence: TGTGCCAGCACCCTCGGCGGGCAGCTATCTGGCTACACCTTC. This encodes CASTLGGQLSGYTF.

This chain links TRBV5-5 with TRBJ1-6; possibly TRBD1 for D (6 bases). Germline V CDR1 and CDR2: SGHKS, YYEKEE (reference sequence). The CDR3 has 14 amino acids. V gave up 0 bases and J gave up 7 bases, with 8 bases separating them. The CDR3 is CASSLDRANSPLHF. The CDR3 region has the DNA TGTGCCAGCAGCTTGGACAGGGCCAATTCACCCCTCCACTTT.

The chain links TRBV5-1 to TRBJ2-7; D may be TRBD2 (6 bases). The germline V gene encodes CDR1 SGHRS and CDR2 YFSETQ. The CDR3 totals 14 residues. V dropped 4 bases and J dropped 7 bases, with 18 bases sitting between them. CDR3 bases: TGCGCCAGCAGCGCGGAGGGCCAGATACGGGAGCAGTACTTC. It is translated as CASSAEGQIREQYF.

The chain employs TRBV7-2 and TRBJ1-5; D ambiguous. V dropped 2 bases and J dropped 4 bases, with 12 bases sitting between them. CDR1 SGHTA and CDR2 FQGNSA come from the germline V gene. The CDR3 length is 15 residues. Here the CDR3 reads CASSLSWAPNQPQHF. Written as DNA, the CDR3 is TGTGCCAGCAGCTTATCGTGGGCGCCGAATCAGCCCCAGCATTTT.

The chain recombines TRBV27 with TRBJ1-1; TRBD1 agrees at 7 bases. V lost 4 bases to trimming and J lost 1 base; unmatched junction nucleotides: 6. The CDR3 spans 15 residues. Germline CDR1 and CDR2: MNHEY and SMNVEV (reference sequence). CDR3 amino acids: CASSSTGITNTEAFF. CDR3 sequence (DNA): TGTGCCAGCAGTTCGACAGGGATAACGAACACTGAAGCTTTCTTT.

This clonotype was seen a handful of times. The rearrangement uses TRBV24-1 and TRBJ2-1; 10 bases align to TRBD1. With 3 bases clipped from V and 2 bases from J, the junction kept 3 bases outside the gene matches. Germline CDR1 KGHDR, CDR2 SFDVKD. This CDR3 is 16 amino acids long. The DNA for the CDR3 is TGTGCCACCAGTGATGCCGGGACAGGGGCCTACAATGAGCAGTTCTTC. Translated: CATSDAGTGAYNEQFF.